This record covers a single T cell receptor beta chain. The CDR3 sequence is 23 residues long. J lost 2 bases, V lost 0 bases, and 23 bases had no gene match. Germline V CDR1 and CDR2: KGHDR, SFDVKD. TCRdb reprocessed the RT-PCR reads with MiXCR, giving one entry per CDR3 protein. The repertoire holds about 680,000 distinct CDR3 sequences, with approximately 15% as singletons. The TCR comes from a female donor in good health, serving as a healthy control. The sample comprised memory CD4+ T cells from blood. The V and J genes are TRBV24-1 and TRBJ1-3; TRBD1 matches 8 bases. The CDR3 nucleotides are TGTGCCACCAGTGATTTGTTGCCAGGGGGCGTTTTGGGTTCTTCAAGCCCTGGAAACACCATATATTTT. Translating gives CATSDLLPGGVLGSSSPGNTIYF.